Below are 12 T cell receptor beta chains sequenced from a single sample in a study of CD8 T cells in ankylosing spondylitis. One entry per CDR3 protein results from TCRdb running MiXCR on the 5' RACE reads. The sample lists about 36,000 distinct CDR3 sequences; about 11% were seen once. The sequenced sample was synovial fluid, either unsorted or a sorted T cell fraction (not recorded which). The origin of the receptors is a male donor with ankylosing spondylitis.

This clonotype was counted between two and nine times. V and J are TRBV7-8 and TRBJ2-7; D call uncertain. The V end lost 0 bases, the J end lost 2 bases, and 5 bases lay between the germline ends. Germline V lookup: CDR1 SGHVS, CDR2 FQNEAQ. The CDR3 runs to 13 residues. The CDR3 region has the DNA TGTGCCAGCAGCTTAGCTGAACCCTACGAGCAGTACTTC. It encodes CASSLAEPYEQYF.

The chain carries TRBV7-8 and TRBJ1-1, with TRBD1 as a possible D gene (5 bases). This CDR3 has 15 amino acids. V lost 7 bases and J lost 1, with 16 bases in between. Germline-derived CDR1 and CDR2 are SGHVS and FQNEAQ. This CDR3 is CASTDRKLQNTEAFF. CDR3 DNA: TGTGCCAGCACAGACAGAAAGCTTCAGAACACTGAAGCTTTCTTT.

The table lists this clonotype with many counts. The chain links TRBV19 to TRBJ1-5, with 10 bases fitting TRBD1. The CDR3 extends over 15 amino acids. Germline assignment: CDR1 LNHDA and CDR2 SQIVND (reference sequence). The J segment lost 0 bases and the V segment lost 7 bases, leaving 3 bases of the junction unmatched. The CDR3 nucleotides read TGTGCCAGTAAGGGACAGGGGAATAGCAATCAGCCCCAGCATTTT. It specifies CASKGQGNSNQPQHF. Complete variable domain (other parts from reference TRBV19 and TRBJ1-5): DGGITQSPKYLFRKEGQNVTLSCEQNLNHDAMYWYRQDPGQGLRLIYYSQIVNDFQKGDIAEGYSVSREKKESFPLTVTSAQKNPTAFYLCASKGQGNSNQPQHFGDGTRLSIL.

The V and J genes are TRBV24-1 and TRBJ2-2, with D perhaps TRBD2 (6 bases). CDR1 KGHDR and CDR2 SFDVKD come from the germline V gene. The CDR3 is 13 amino acids. The V end was cut by 7 bases, the J end by 1 base, with 6 bases between. CDR3 residues: CATREGNTGELFF. CDR3 DNA sequence: TGTGCCACCAGGGAGGGGAACACCGGGGAGCTGTTTTTT.

This clonotype occurred many times. This sequence joins TRBV6-5 and TRBJ2-4; D is ambiguous. The CDR3 runs to 14 residues. V was clipped by 0 bases and J by 4 bases, with 7 bases between them. Germline CDR1 is MNHEY and CDR2 is SVGAGI. The CDR3 reads CASSYSLQKNIQYF. In nucleotides, the CDR3 is TGTGCCAGCAGTTACTCGCTGCAGAAAAACATTCAGTACTTC.

This chain links TRBV2 with TRBJ2-7; D is possibly TRBD1 (6 bases). Germline CDR1 SNHLY, CDR2 FYNNEI. Trimming took 3 bases from V and 0 from J, leaving 12 bases between them. The CDR3 has 15 residues. The DNA of the CDR3 is TGTGCCAGCAGTGAGGACAGAAAGTTCTCCTACGAGCAGTACTTC. It yields the protein CASSEDRKFSYEQYF.

This clonotype was seen repeatedly, ten times or more. The rearrangement joins TRBV12-3 or TRBV12-4 to TRBJ2-1; possibly TRBD2 for D (6 bases). There are 11 residues in the CDR3. Trimming cost V 5 bases and J 14 bases, with 13 bases left between them. CDR3 in amino acids: CASSGGGPKFF. Here the CDR3 DNA reads TGTGCCAGCAGTGGAGGAGGGCCAAAGTTCTTC.

This chain uses TRBV6-5 with TRBJ2-1, with TRBD2 as a possible D gene (5 bases). Germline loops: CDR1 MNHEY, CDR2 SVGAGI. The V end was cut by 6 bases, the J end by 5 bases, with 8 bases between. The CDR3 consists of 12 residues. CDR3 sequence: CASRKRNNEQFF. The CDR3 DNA is TGTGCCAGCAGAAAGCGGAACAATGAGCAGTTCTTC.

In its sample, this clonotype was seen a few times. V usage is TRBV4-2 and J usage is TRBJ2-3; D gene ambiguous. CDR3 length: 15 amino acids. From germline, CDR1 is LGHNA and CDR2 YNFKEQ. The ends were cut back, 7 bases at V and 0 bases at J, with 14 bases in the middle. CDR3 in amino acids: CASTFGEDSTDTQYF. The CDR3 nucleotides are TGTGCCAGCACCTTCGGTGAGGATAGCACAGATACGCAGTATTTT.

This clonotype was recorded at least ten times. J is TRBJ2-4 and V is TRBV15; 10 nucleotides align to TRBD2. Germline loops: CDR1 LNHNV, CDR2 YYDKDF (reference sequence). V trimming: 2 bases; J trimming: 5 bases; junction bases outside the gene matches: 3. CDR3 length: 15 amino acids. In DNA form, the CDR3 reads TGTGCCACCAGCAGAAAGCGGGAGGGCCAAAACATTCAGTACTTC. Encoded protein: CATSRKREGQNIQYF. The full variable domain, rest sourced from reference TRBV15 and TRBJ2-4, is DAMVIQNPRYQVTQFGKPVTLSCSQTLNHNVMYWYQQKSSQAPKLLFHYYDKDFNNEADTPDNFQSRRPNTSFCFLDIRSPGLGDTAMYLCATSRKREGQNIQYFGAGTRLSVL.

This clonotype showed up just a few times. The chain recombines TRBV7-2 with TRBJ2-3, with no clear D. The germline gives CDR1 SGHTA, CDR2 FQGNSA. Trimming took off 5 bases at V and 5 bases at J, with 14 bases between the two ends. The CDR3 loop spans 14 amino acids. CDR3 sequence (DNA): TGTGCCAGCAGCCCTACCCCCTTTGTAGATACGCAGTATTTT. It specifies CASSPTPFVDTQYF.

This clonotype was counted many times. This sequence joins TRBV20-1 and TRBJ2-7; 7 bases agree with TRBD2. Germline CDR1 and CDR2: DFQATT and SNEGSKA (reference sequence). The CDR3 is 14 amino acids. V was pared by 5 bases and J by 2 bases, with 9 bases of the junction left unmatched. The CDR3 here is CSAGELATAYEQYF. The CDR3, as DNA: TGCAGTGCTGGGGAACTAGCGACCGCCTACGAGCAGTACTTC.